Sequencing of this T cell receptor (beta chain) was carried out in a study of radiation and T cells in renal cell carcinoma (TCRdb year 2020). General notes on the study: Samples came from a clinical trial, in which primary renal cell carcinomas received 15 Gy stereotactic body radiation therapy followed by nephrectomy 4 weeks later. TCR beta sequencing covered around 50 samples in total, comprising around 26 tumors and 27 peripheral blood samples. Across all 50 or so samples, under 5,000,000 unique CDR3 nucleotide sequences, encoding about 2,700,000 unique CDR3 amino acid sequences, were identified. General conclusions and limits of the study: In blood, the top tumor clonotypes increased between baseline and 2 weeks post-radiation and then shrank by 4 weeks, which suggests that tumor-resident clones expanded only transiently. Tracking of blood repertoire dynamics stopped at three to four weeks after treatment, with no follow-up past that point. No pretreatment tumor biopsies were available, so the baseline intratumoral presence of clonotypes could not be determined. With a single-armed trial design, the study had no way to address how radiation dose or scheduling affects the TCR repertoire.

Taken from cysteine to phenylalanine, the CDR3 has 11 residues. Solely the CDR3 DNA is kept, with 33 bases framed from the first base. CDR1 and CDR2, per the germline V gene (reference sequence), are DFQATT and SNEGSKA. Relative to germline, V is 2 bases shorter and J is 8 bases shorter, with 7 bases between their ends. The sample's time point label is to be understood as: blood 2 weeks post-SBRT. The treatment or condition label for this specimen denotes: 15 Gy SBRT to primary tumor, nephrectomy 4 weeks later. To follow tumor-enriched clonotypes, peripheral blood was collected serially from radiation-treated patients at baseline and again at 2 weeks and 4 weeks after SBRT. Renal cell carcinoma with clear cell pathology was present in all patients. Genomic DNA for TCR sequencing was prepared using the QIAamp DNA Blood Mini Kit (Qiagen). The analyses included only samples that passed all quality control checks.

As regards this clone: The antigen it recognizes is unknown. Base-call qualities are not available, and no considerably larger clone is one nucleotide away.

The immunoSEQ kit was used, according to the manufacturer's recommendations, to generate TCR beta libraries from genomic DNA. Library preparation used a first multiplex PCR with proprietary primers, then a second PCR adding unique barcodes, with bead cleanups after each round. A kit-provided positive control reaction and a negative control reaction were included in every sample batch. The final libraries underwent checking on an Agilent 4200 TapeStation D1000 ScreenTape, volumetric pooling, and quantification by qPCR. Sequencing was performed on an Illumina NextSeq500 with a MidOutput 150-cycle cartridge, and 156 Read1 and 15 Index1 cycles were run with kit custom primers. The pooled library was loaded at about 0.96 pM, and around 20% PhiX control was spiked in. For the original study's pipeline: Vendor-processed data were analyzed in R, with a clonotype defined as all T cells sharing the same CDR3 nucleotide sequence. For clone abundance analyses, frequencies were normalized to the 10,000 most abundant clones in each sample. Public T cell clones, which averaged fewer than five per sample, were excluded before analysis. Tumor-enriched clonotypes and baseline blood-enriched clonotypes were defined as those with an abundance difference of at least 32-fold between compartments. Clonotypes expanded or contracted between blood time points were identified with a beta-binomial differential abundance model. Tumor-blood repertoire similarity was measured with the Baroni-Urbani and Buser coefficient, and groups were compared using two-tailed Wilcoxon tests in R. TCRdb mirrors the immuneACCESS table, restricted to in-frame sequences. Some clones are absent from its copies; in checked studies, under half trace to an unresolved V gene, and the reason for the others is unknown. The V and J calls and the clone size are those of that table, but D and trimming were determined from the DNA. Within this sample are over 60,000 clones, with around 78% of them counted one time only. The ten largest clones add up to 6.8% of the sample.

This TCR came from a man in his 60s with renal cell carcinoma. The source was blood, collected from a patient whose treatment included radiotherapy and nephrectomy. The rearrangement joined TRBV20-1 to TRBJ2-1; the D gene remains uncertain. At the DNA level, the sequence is TGCAGTGCTAGATGGTCGGATGAGCAGTTCTTC. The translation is CSARWSDEQFF.